Sequencing of this T cell receptor (beta chain) was carried out in a study of blood T cell repertoires in COVID-19. All enrollees were roughly 18 to 89 years old and from about two dozen US areas. In assigning cohorts, the study relied on participant-reported clinical history. Each recovered donor of Cohort 3 presented with two negative PCRs, clearance, or symptom resolution. Note on this clone: A junction end diverges from the germline sequence, so it may reflect a read error.

Original processing notes: By means of reference gene primer amplification, nucleated cell counts were estimated. Assay: immunoSEQ multiplex PCR; the TCRdb copy retains only in-frame clones and omits some. V, J and clone size derive from that table, while D and trimming were established from the DNA sequence. Of fewer than 600,000 clones detected, roughly 88% appear once; the ten largest clones hold 1.8%. CDR3 size: 17 residues. Germline V CDR1 and CDR2: SGHRS, YFSETQ. The TCR was taken from a woman aged 40 to 55 who had recovered from COVID-19. This sequence joins TRBV5-1 and TRBJ2-1, with 10 bases lining up with TRBD1. Sequencing was performed on PBMCs or T cells enriched from blood (not recorded which). The DNA of the CDR3 is TGCGCCAGCAGTTTGGGACAGGGGCCCCCCGCCATCGGTGAGCAGTTCTTC. It codes for CASSLGQGPPAIGEQFF.